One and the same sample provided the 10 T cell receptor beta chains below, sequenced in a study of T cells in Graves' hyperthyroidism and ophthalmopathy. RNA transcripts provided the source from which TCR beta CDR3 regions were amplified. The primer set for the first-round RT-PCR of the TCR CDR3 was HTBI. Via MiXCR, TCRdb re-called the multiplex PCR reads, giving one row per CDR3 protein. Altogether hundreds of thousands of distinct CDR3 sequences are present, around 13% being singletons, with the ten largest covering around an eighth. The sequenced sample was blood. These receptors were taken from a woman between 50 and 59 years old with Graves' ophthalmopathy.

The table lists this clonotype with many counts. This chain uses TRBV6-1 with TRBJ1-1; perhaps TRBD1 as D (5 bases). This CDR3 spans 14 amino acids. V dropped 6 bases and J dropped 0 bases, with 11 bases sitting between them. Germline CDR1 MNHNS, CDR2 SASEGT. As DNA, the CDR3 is TGTGCCAGCAGGAAGGGACGGGTGAACACTGAAGCTTTCTTT. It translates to CASRKGRVNTEAFF.

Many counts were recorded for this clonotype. Here the CDR3 reads CASSFSPGPYEQYF. DNA for the CDR3: TGTGCCAGCAGTTTTTCCCCGGGACCCTACGAGCAGTACTTC. The chain is built from TRBV12-3 or TRBV12-4 and TRBJ2-7; D might be TRBD1 or TRBD2, each matching 5 bases. The CDR3 has 14 residues. V was clipped by 3 bases and J by 2 bases, with 11 bases between them.

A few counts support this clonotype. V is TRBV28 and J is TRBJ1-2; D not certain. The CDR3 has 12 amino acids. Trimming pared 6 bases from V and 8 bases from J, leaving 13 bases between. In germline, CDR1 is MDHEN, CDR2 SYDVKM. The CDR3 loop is CASSRGNWGYTF. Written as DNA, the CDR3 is TGTGCCAGCAGCCGGGGAAACTGGGGCTACACCTTC.

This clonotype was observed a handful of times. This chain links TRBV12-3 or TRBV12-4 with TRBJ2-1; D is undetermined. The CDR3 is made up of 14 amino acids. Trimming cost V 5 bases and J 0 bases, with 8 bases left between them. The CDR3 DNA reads TGTGCCAGCAGTGCAGAGTTCTCCTACAATGAGCAGTTCTTC. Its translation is CASSAEFSYNEQFF.

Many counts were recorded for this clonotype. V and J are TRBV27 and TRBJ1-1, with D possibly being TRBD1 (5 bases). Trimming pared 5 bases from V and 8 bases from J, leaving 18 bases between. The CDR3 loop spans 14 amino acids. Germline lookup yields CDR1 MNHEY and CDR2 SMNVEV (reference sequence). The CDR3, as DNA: TGTGCCAGCAGTCGCGGGACGCCCTTCCGAGAAGCTTTCTTT. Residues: CASSRGTPFREAFF.

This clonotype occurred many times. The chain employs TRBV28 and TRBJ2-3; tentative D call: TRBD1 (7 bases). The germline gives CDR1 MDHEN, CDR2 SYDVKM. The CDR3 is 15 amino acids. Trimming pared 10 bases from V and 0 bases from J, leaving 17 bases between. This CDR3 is CATMQGGESTDTQYF. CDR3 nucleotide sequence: TGTGCCACCATGCAGGGGGGCGAGAGCACAGATACGCAGTATTTT.

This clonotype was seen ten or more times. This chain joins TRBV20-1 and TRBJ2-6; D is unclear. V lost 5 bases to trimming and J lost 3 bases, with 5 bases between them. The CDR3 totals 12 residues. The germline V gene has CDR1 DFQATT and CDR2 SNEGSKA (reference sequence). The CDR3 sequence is CSADHGANVLTF. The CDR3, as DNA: TGCAGTGCTGACCATGGGGCCAACGTCCTGACTTTC.

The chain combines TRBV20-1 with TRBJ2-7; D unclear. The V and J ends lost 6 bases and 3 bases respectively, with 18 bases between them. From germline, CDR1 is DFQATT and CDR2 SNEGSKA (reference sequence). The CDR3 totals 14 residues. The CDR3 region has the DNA TGCAGTGCCATAGACCGTAGGTTTGGCTACGAGCAGTACTTC. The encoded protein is CSAIDRRFGYEQYF.

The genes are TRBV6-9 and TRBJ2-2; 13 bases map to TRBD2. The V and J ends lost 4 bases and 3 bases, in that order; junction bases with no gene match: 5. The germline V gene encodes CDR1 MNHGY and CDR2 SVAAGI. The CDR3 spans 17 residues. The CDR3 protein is CASSSGLAGVYTGELFF. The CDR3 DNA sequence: TGTGCCAGCAGTTCTGGACTAGCGGGAGTGTACACCGGGGAGCTGTTTTTT.

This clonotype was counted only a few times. In DNA form, the CDR3 reads TGCAGTGCTGGGAAGACAGGGTTGGAGTACTTC. Amino acids: CSAGKTGLEYF. V is TRBV20-1 and J is TRBJ2-4; TRBD1 aligns across 7 bases. Looked up from germline, CDR1 is DFQATT and CDR2 is SNEGSKA (reference sequence). Germline trimming cut 5 bases from V and 14 bases from J; bases unmatched to any gene: 9. The CDR3 covers 11 residues.